This is a list of T cell receptor beta chains from one sample in a study of breast tumors, draining lymph nodes, adjacent tissues. MiXCR, applied by TCRdb to the multiplex PCR reads, yields one record per CDR3 protein. This sample has about 180,000 distinct CDR3 sequences, with approximately 33% found just once. Specimen: axillary lymph node tissue. Every receptor here comes from a female donor with breast cancer. Some clones in this sample may be carry-over from other donors' samples. Both conserved end residues are part of each CDR3. D genes are given only for firm matches. A row's size may be missing; if present it is once, few, many or a size class.

j_call cdr3_length d_call clone_size v_call cdr3_nt cdr3_aa
TRBJ2-6 10 NA NA TRBV5-6 TGTGCCAGCAGCGCAAAAGGACTGACTTTC CASSAKGLTF
TRBJ2-2 15 NA many TRBV28 TGTGCCAGCAGTCCAACCACCGAGAACACCGGGGAGCTGTTTTTT CASSPTTENTGELFF
TRBJ2-1 17 NA many TRBV9 TGTGCCAGCAGCGTAGGAAATATGAGGGACTCCGCTAATGAGCAGTTCTTC CASSVGNMRDSANEQFF
TRBJ2-7 14 NA few TRBV20-1 TGCAGTGCTAGATTGAAGGAGAACCAATCCGAGCAGTACTTC CSARLKENQSEQYF
TRBJ2-5 16 NA many TRBV2 TGTGCCAGCAGTGAAGCGCTTCTGGGACTGGAAGAGACCCAGTACTTC CASSEALLGLEETQYF
TRBJ2-7 13 TRBD1 few TRBV6-2/TRBV6-3 TGTGCCAGCAAAGGGACAGAGACCTACGAGCAGTACTTC CASKGTETYEQYF
TRBJ2-2 15 TRBD1 many TRBV9 TGTGCCAGCAGCGTAGCTGGACAGGGTAACGGGGAGCTGTTTTTT CASSVAGQGNGELFF
TRBJ2-7 13 NA many TRBV20-1 TGCAGTGCTAGGGGGGAGGCGGGCTACGAGCAGTACTTC CSARGEAGYEQYF
TRBJ1-5 17 NA many TRBV20-1 TGCAGTGCTAGAGATCTCGGCGACCCTTATAGCAATCAGCCCCAGCATTTT CSARDLGDPYSNQPQHF
TRBJ1-2 15 NA NA TRBV11-2 TGTGCCAGCAGCTTAGATCTCCAGGGTCGGGTGGGCTACACCTTC CASSLDLQGRVGYTF
TRBJ1-2 13 NA NA TRBV27 TGTGCCAGCAGTTCCGACAGTACATATGGCTACACCTTC CASSSDSTYGYTF
TRBJ2-7 14 NA NA TRBV3-1 TGTGCCAGCAGCCACGCGGGGACCCGCTACGAGCAGTACTTC CASSHAGTRYEQYF
TRBJ1-4 14 NA NA TRBV29-1 TGCAGCGTGGACCTGGGAGCGGGATGGGAAAAACTGTTTTTT CSVDLGAGWEKLFF
TRBJ2-7 17 NA NA TRBV25-1 TGTGCCAGCAGTTACCCAGGACGGACGTACCAATTCTACGAGCAGTACTTC CASSYPGRTYQFYEQYF
TRBJ2-7 13 NA many TRBV14 TGTGCCAGCAGCCAAGGGGGCAGTAGGGAGCAGTACTTC CASSQGGSREQYF
TRBJ1-5 15 NA many TRBV10-3 TGTGCCATCAGTTCGACAGGATACCCCAATCAGCCCCAGCATTTT CAISSTGYPNQPQHF
TRBJ1-2 14 NA NA TRBV7-9 TGTGCCAGCAGCACCCGAAACAGGGACATGATTTGTACCTTC CASSTRNRDMICTF
TRBJ2-7 17 TRBD2 once TRBV12-5 TGTGCTAGTGGTTTGGCTCTCCGGGGGGGGCCCTCCCCCGAGCAGTACTTC CASGLALRGGPSPEQYF
TRBJ1-1 14 NA NA TRBV7-8 TGTGCCAGCAGCTTAGAAAGGGGAGTGGGGGCGGCTTTCTTC CASSLERGVGAAFF
TRBJ2-1 15 TRBD2 NA TRBV6-5 TGTGCCGTCGGGGGGACTAGCGGGGGTTGGAATGAGCAGTTCTTC CAVGGTSGGWNEQFF
TRBJ2-1 16 TRBD2 many TRBV4-2 TGTGCCAGCAGCCTCCCCCAGCGGGAGTCGGGCAATGAGCAGTTCTTC CASSLPQRESGNEQFF
TRBJ2-1 16 TRBD2 many TRBV7-3 TGTGCCAGCAGCATCACCGGGACTAGCGGGCAAAATGAGCAGTTCTTC CASSITGTSGQNEQFF
TRBJ2-2 13 NA many TRBV12-3/TRBV12-4 TGTGCCAGCAGTTTGAGGTGGGGCGGGGAGCTGTTTTTT CASSLRWGGELFF
TRBJ2-2 14 NA few TRBV27 TGTGCCAGCAGTAATAACAGGGCCCAAGGCGAGCTGTTTTTT CASSNNRAQGELFF
TRBJ1-2 16 TRBD1 NA TRBV13 TGTGCCAGCAGCTTAGGGACAGGGGTCCAAGGCTATGGCTACACCTTC CASSLGTGVQGYGYTF
TRBJ1-2 13 NA many TRBV20-1 TGCAGTGCTAGAGACTCAATAGGGAATGGCTACACCTTC CSARDSIGNGYTF
TRBJ2-2 15 NA many TRBV7-6 TGTGCCAGCAGCTTAGGACGACTAGACACGGGGGAGCTGTTTTTT CASSLGRLDTGELFF